This record looks at one T cell receptor beta chain sequence and its context. The antigen remains undetermined. This specimen comes from a study of tumor-infiltrating lymphocytes in localized non-small cell lung cancer. Overall study context: Resected tumor was paired with non-adjacent uninvolved lung from the same patient. General study points: Recurrence-free survival showed no association with tumor T-cell fraction. Only some patients had TCR sequencing, depending on available tissue. Compared with uninvolved lung, tumors showed higher T cell infiltration by TCRbeta sequencing.

The repertoire was sequenced with immunoSEQ multiplex PCR; TCRdb's copy has only in-frame clones and lacks some. The sample holds about 16,000 clones, around 70% seen once. The CDR3 spans 15 residues. Losses at the gene ends were 6 bases for V and 1 base for J; bases not matched to a gene: 6. CDR1 MGHDK and CDR2 SYGVNS come from the germline V gene. J is TRBJ2-4 and V is TRBV25-1; 7 nucleotides line up with TRBD1. The TCR was taken from a human donor with non-small cell lung cancer. Sequencing used lung tumor tissue. The CDR3 nucleotides are TGTGCCAGCAGCCCGACAGGGAAGGCCAAAAACATTCAGTACTTC. Protein product: CASSPTGKAKNIQYF.